The clone carrying this T cell receptor beta chain was detected only once. What it binds is unknown. V shed 6 bases and J shed 2 bases, with 10 bases lying between them. In germline, CDR1 is SNHLY, CDR2 FYNNEI. This CDR3 region has 13 residues. These data are taken from a study of cytomegalovirus exposure and HLA in healthy donors. Study-wide results and caveats: Indistinguishable V segments, including TRBV6-2 and TRBV6-3, were excluded.

Primers included in the PCR were 60 Vbeta and 13 Jbeta primers. The data were produced by immunoSEQ multiplex PCR, yet TCRdb's version contains in-frame clones alone and is incomplete. The sample contains around 120,000 clones, 70% to 80% of which appear only once. All the people who gave samples were healthy bone marrow donors. The sequence derives from a man younger than 45 in good health and CMV-seropositive. The source material was PBMCs. This chain links TRBV2 with TRBJ1-2; D is possibly TRBD1 (6 bases). CDR3 DNA sequence: TGTGCCAGCAGGGACACAGGGAACTATGGCTACACCTTC. Translation gives CASRDTGNYGYTF.